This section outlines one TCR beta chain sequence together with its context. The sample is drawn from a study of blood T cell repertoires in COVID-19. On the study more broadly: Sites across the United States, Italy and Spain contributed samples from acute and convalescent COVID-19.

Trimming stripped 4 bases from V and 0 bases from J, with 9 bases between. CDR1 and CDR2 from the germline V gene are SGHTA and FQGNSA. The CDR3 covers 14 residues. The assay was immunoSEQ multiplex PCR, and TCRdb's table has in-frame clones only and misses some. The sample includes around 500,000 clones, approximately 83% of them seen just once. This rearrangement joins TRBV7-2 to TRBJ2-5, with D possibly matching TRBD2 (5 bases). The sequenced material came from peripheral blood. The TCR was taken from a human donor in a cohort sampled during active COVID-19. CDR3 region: CASSWSGDQETQYF. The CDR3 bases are TGTGCCAGCAGCTGGTCCGGGGACCAAGAGACCCAGTACTTC. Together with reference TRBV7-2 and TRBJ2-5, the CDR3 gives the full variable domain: GAGVSQSPSNKVTEKGKDVELRCDPISGHTALYWYRQSLGQGLEFLIYFQGNSAPDKSGLPSDRFSAERTGGSVSTLTIQRTQQEDSAVYLCASSWSGDQETQYFGPGTRLLVL.